The subject of this entry is one T cell receptor (beta chain). Its antigen remains unknown. The germline V and J ends were trimmed by 4 bases and 4 bases, with 15 bases remaining between them. Germline lookup yields CDR1 SGHKS and CDR2 YYEKEE (reference sequence). The CDR3 length is 15 residues. Donors consisted of healthy bone marrow donors. These data come from a study of cytomegalovirus exposure and HLA in healthy donors. Study overall: Researchers previously reported finding roughly 120 million unique TCR beta sequences from approximately 190 million T cells.

Researchers ran the PCR with 60 Vbeta and 13 Jbeta primers. TCRdb keeps only in-frame clones here, not all; method: immunoSEQ multiplex PCR. The repertoire has some 130,000 clones, roughly two thirds of them found once; the top ten carry 1.5% to 2%. Whole-study findings and limits: The study designated 150 or so TCR beta chains cytomegalovirus-associated. Analysis was carried out at a later point, and it linked a missense DCLRE1C variant to TCR beta V- and J-gene trimming.

The clonotype originates from a man younger than 40 in good health and CMV-seropositive. The sequenced material came from PBMCs. This chain links TRBV5-5 with TRBJ2-1; D might be TRBD2 (6 bases). The CDR3 here is CASSVGLRTYNEQFF. The CDR3 DNA reads as TGTGCCAGCAGCGTGGGACTCCGGACTTACAATGAGCAGTTCTTC.